The 24 T cell receptor beta chains in this list originate from one sample, sequenced in a study of blood T cell repertoires in COVID-19. This table comes from immunoSEQ multiplex PCR, and its TCRdb copy is limited to in-frame clones, with some not included. The sample contains under 150,000 clones, around 76% of which appear only once. Material: peripheral blood. The receptor source for this set is a man aged 80 or over with acute or convalescent COVID-19.

This clone was counted many times. V usage is TRBV10-2 and J usage is TRBJ1-6, with unresolved D. The length of the CDR3 is 12 residues. Germline CDR1 and CDR2: WSHSY and SAAADI. The ends were cut back, 4 bases at V and 10 bases at J, with 8 bases in the middle. This CDR3 is CASSGLVSPLHF. The CDR3 DNA follows: TGCGCCAGCAGTGGACTTGTCTCACCCCTCCACTTT.

The rearrangement joins TRBV18 to TRBJ1-2; TRBD1 aligns across 9 bases. CDR3 length: 13 amino acids. Germline values: CDR1 KGHSH, CDR2 LQKENI. J lost 6 bases, V lost 5 bases, and 4 bases had no gene match. CDR3 residues: CASSLGQGNGYTF. CDR3 coding DNA: TGTGCCAGCTCATTGGGACAGGGTAATGGCTACACCTTC. Together with reference TRBV18 and TRBJ1-2, the CDR3 gives the full variable domain: NAGVMQNPRHLVRRRGQEARLRCSPMKGHSHVYWYRQLPEEGLKFMVYLQKENIIDESGMPKERFSAEFPKEGPSILRIQQVVRGDSAAYFCASSLGQGNGYTFGSGTRLTVV.

The J gene is TRBJ2-5, the V gene TRBV7-2; possibly TRBD2 for D (5 bases). Looked up from germline, CDR1 is SGHTA and CDR2 is FQGNSA. The CDR3 consists of 14 residues. V lost 4 bases to trimming and J lost 5 bases, with 14 bases between them. This CDR3 reads CASSSSGRGETQYF. The CDR3 DNA sequence: TGTGCCAGCAGCTCCAGCGGACGTGGGGAGACCCAGTACTTC.

V usage is TRBV6-6 and J usage is TRBJ2-2, with a possible D match to TRBD1 (6 bases). V shed 2 bases and J shed 6 bases, with 7 bases lying between them. Germline CDR1 reads MNHNY; CDR2 reads SVGAGI (reference sequence). The CDR3 totals 13 residues. The CDR3 DNA reads TGTGCCAGCAGTTACGAGGGGGCCGGGGAGCTGTTTTTT. Its protein product is CASSYEGAGELFF.

This clone was recorded a few times. The chain employs TRBV10-3 and TRBJ1-5; TRBD1 agrees at 11 bases. The J segment lost 6 bases and the V segment lost 5 bases, leaving 3 bases of the junction unmatched. The CDR3 runs 14 residues. CDR1 and CDR2 from the germline V gene are ENHRY and SYGVKD. The CDR3 DNA reads as TGTGCCATCAGTATCGGACAGGGGGCTCAGCCCCAGCATTTT. It yields the protein CAISIGQGAQPQHF.

This chain uses TRBV7-2 with TRBJ1-5; D is unresolved. Germline V gives CDR1 SGHTA, CDR2 FQGNSA. CDR3 length: 12 amino acids. The germline V and J ends were trimmed by 5 bases and 7 bases, with 9 bases remaining between them. DNA for the CDR3: TGTGCCAGCAGCCCCCGCGGGCAGCCCCAGCATTTT. It is translated as CASSPRGQPQHF.

The chain uses TRBV6-2 or TRBV6-3 and TRBJ2-3; 9 bases are a match to TRBD1. Germline CDR1 and CDR2: MNHEY and SVGEGT. This CDR3 contains 17 residues. The ends lost 5 bases at V and 3 bases at J; junction bases unmatched: 12. This CDR3 is CASSPDRGTSATDTQYF. The CDR3 DNA reads TGTGCCAGCAGTCCGGACAGGGGTACATCAGCAACAGATACGCAGTATTTT.

This chain uses TRBV6-2 or TRBV6-3 with TRBJ2-1, with D perhaps matching TRBD1 (6 bases). This CDR3 is 15 amino acids long. Per germline, CDR1 MNHEY and CDR2 SVGEGT. Deletions cut 5 bases from V and 1 base from J, with 12 bases between. CDR3 region: CASSPWGPSYNEQFF. The CDR3 DNA follows: TGTGCCAGCAGTCCCTGGGGGCCATCCTACAATGAGCAGTTCTTC.

This clone was seen just once. The rearrangement uses TRBV7-3 and TRBJ2-6; D not certain. The length of the CDR3 is 15 residues. V was cut by 5 bases and J by 4 bases, with 12 bases left in between. Germline V gene sequence: CDR1 SGHTA, CDR2 FQGTGA. CDR3 sequence (DNA): TGTGCCAGCAGCCCGTCCAGTACCGGGGCCAACGTCCTGACTTTC. It encodes CASSPSSTGANVLTF.

The chain is built from TRBV6-5 and TRBJ1-6, with D tentatively TRBD1 (5 bases). CDR1 MNHEY and CDR2 SVGAGI come from the germline V gene. There are 15 residues in the CDR3. V shed 5 bases and J shed 6 bases, with 14 bases lying between them. The CDR3 nucleotides read TGTGCCAGCAGTAGGATGGGACTGGGTAATTCACCCCTCCACTTT. Translated: CASSRMGLGNSPLHF.

The V gene is TRBV18, the J gene TRBJ1-5, with TRBD1 matching 7 bases. This CDR3 is built from 14 residues. Trimming took 2 bases from V and 8 from J; bases not matched to a gene: 6. Looked up from germline, CDR1 is KGHSH and CDR2 is LQKENI. CDR3 DNA sequence: TGTGCCAGCTCACCAACGACAGGGTTTGAGCCCCAGCATTTT. It translates to CASSPTTGFEPQHF.

The CDR3 nucleotides are TGTGCCAGCAGCGTAGGTCACAGGGCTGAAAAACTGTTTTTT. Amino acids: CASSVGHRAEKLFF. The chain couples TRBV9 to TRBJ1-4; TRBD1 is a possible D gene (6 bases). From germline, CDR1 is SGDLS and CDR2 YYNGEE. Trimming took off 0 bases at V and 7 bases at J, with 10 bases between the two ends. CDR3 length equals 14 residues.

The chain carries TRBV4-3 and TRBJ1-5, with D possibly TRBD1 on 5 matching bases. The V gene lost 0 bases and the J gene lost 11 bases, with 17 bases spanning the gap. Germline assignment: CDR1 LGHNA and CDR2 YSLEER. This CDR3 is built from 15 residues. The CDR3 spells CASSQEQSPLQAQHF. In DNA form, the CDR3 reads TGCGCCAGCAGCCAAGAACAGTCCCCGCTACAGGCCCAGCATTTT.

This clone was seen a handful of times. The chain uses TRBV18 and TRBJ1-6, with 7 bases matching TRBD1. This CDR3 contains 14 residues. Per the germline V gene, CDR1 is KGHSH and CDR2 is LQKENI. J gave up 9 bases and V 2 bases, and 4 bases lay outside the gene matches. The CDR3 protein is CASSPGTDFSPLHF. CDR3 coding DNA: TGTGCCAGCTCACCAGGGACAGACTTTTCACCCCTCCACTTT.

This clone was observed once. This sequence joins TRBV6-5 and TRBJ1-4, with a weak D call TRBD1 (5 bases). The CDR3 is 15 amino acids. V shed 2 bases and J shed 4 bases, with 11 bases lying between them. Germline-derived CDR1 and CDR2 are MNHEY and SVGAGI. CDR3 sequence reads: CASSYQGAGNEKLFF. The DNA for the CDR3 is TGTGCCAGCAGTTACCAAGGGGCCGGTAATGAAAAACTGTTTTTT.

The chain employs TRBV4-2 and TRBJ2-1; 9 positions agree with TRBD1. Germline loops: CDR1 LGHNA, CDR2 YNFKEQ. V lost 0 bases and J lost 7; bases outside the gene matches: 4. This CDR3 comprises 15 residues. The CDR3 DNA reads TGTGCCAGCAGCCAAGAGGGACAGGGAGGAAATGAGCAGTTCTTC. This gives the protein CASSQEGQGGNEQFF.

The chain combines TRBV24-1 with TRBJ1-2; D uncertain. The V end was cut by 4 bases, the J end by 4 bases, with 12 bases between. There are 14 residues in the CDR3. Germline V gives CDR1 KGHDR, CDR2 SFDVKD. The CDR3 nucleotides are TGTGCCACCAGTGACTACGGGGTTGGCTATGGCTACACCTTC. This codes for CATSDYGVGYGYTF.

In its sample, this clone was seen a few times. The chain joins TRBV28 to TRBJ2-5; 9 bases map to TRBD1. J gave up 4 bases and V 5 bases, and 11 bases lay outside the gene matches. The CDR3 contains 16 residues. Germline CDR1 MDHEN, CDR2 SYDVKM. The DNA of the CDR3 is TGTGCCAGCAGTCCCAAGAATACAGGGGGCGGAGAGACCCAGTACTTC. The encoded protein is CASSPKNTGGGETQYF. The entire variable domain, with the rest obtained from reference TRBV28 and TRBJ2-5, is as follows: DVKVTQSSRYLVKRTGEKVFLECVQDMDHENMFWYRQDPGLGLRLIYFSYDVKMKEKGDIPEGYSVSREKKERFSLILESASTNQTSMYLCASSPKNTGGGETQYFGPGTRLLVL.

The chain links TRBV5-5 to TRBJ2-5; 7 nucleotides agree with TRBD1. The CDR3 runs 16 residues. J gave up 1 base and V 0 bases, and 6 bases lay outside the gene matches. The V gene's germline CDR1 is SGHKS and CDR2 YYEKEE (reference sequence). The CDR3 DNA is TGTGCCAGCAGCTTGGTTCTGGGGACAGCCCAAGAGACCCAGTACTTC. Translation: CASSLVLGTAQETQYF. The variable domain in full, with the rest retrieved from reference TRBV5-5 and TRBJ2-5, is DAGVTQSPTHLIKTRGQQVTLRCSPISGHKSVSWYQQVLGQGPQFIFQYYEKEERGRGNFPDRFSARQFPNYSSELNVNALLLGDSALYLCASSLVLGTAQETQYFGPGTRLLVL.

J is TRBJ1-6 and V is TRBV19; the D gene is possibly TRBD1 (6 bases). V was pared by 6 bases and J by 10 bases, with 19 bases between. CDR1 LNHDA and CDR2 SQIVND come from the germline V gene (reference sequence). This CDR3 spans 15 amino acids. CDR3 in DNA: TGTGCCAGTAGGATCTTGGACAGATTTGGATCACCCCTCCACTTT. Amino acid sequence: CASRILDRFGSPLHF.

The chain combines TRBV19 with TRBJ2-3, with TRBD2 as a possible D gene (5 bases). CDR1 and CDR2 from the germline V gene are LNHDA and SQIVND (reference sequence). This CDR3 has 14 residues. Trimming removed 3 bases from V and 6 bases from J, with 13 bases in between. CDR3 amino acids: CASSMNPSHDTQYF. The CDR3 nucleotides read TGTGCCAGTAGTATGAACCCTAGCCACGATACGCAGTATTTT.

The J gene is TRBJ1-5, the V gene TRBV2, with D possibly matching TRBD1 (6 bases). V lost 7 bases, J lost 5 bases, and 12 bases lay in between. The germline gives CDR1 SNHLY, CDR2 FYNNEI. CDR3 size: 13 residues. CDR3 DNA sequence: TGTGCCAGCACAGGGGCTCGGGATCAGCCCCAGCATTTT. Its protein product is CASTGARDQPQHF. Combining the CDR3 with reference TRBV2 and TRBJ1-5 gives the whole variable domain EPEVTQTPSHQVTQMGQEVILRCVPISNHLYFYWYRQILGQKVEFLVSFYNNEISEKSEIFDDQFSVERPDGSNFTLKIRSTKLEDSAMYFCASTGARDQPQHFGDGTRLSIL.

This chain joins TRBV2 and TRBJ2-1; 7 nucleotides agree with TRBD2. Germline V gene sequence: CDR1 SNHLY, CDR2 FYNNEI. CDR3 size: 13 residues. The junction had 6 bases not matched to a gene; V was cut back by 5 bases and J by 8 bases. CDR3 in amino acids: CASSKESGDEQFF. The CDR3 nucleotides read TGTGCCAGCAGTAAGGAGAGCGGGGATGAGCAGTTCTTC.

The rearrangement joins TRBV9 to TRBJ2-5; the D is unclear. This CDR3 spans 14 amino acids. The V gene's germline CDR1 is SGDLS and CDR2 YYNGEE. Trimming shortened V by 0 bases and J by 4 bases, and 10 bases separated the two germline ends. This CDR3 is CASSVEPRGETQYF. CDR3 nucleotides: TGTGCCAGCAGCGTAGAACCGAGAGGAGAGACCCAGTACTTC.